The sample holds a few counts of the clone carrying this TCR beta chain. These data belong to a study of T cells after yellow fever vaccination. Across the study: The SMART-Seq v4 Ultra Low Input method served to prepare the low-cell-number fractions.

The CDR3 has 14 amino acids. Trimming removed 4 bases at V and 0 bases at J, with 10 bases between. Germline V gene lookup returns CDR1 SGHTA and CDR2 FQGNSA. TCRdb itself ran the 5' RACE reads through MiXCR, one entry per CDR3 protein. This table has a few hundred thousand distinct CDR3 sequences, over 15% appearing once. V gene TRBV7-2 combines with J gene TRBJ2-7, with D possibly matching TRBD1 (6 bases). The receptor was isolated from a man aged 25-45 years who received the YFV17D yellow fever vaccine. The sample consisted of PBMCs, taken 15 days after the yellow fever booster vaccination. This CDR3 reads CASSYGDTSYEQYF. The CDR3 region has the DNA TGTGCCAGCAGCTACGGGGACACCTCCTACGAGCAGTACTTC.